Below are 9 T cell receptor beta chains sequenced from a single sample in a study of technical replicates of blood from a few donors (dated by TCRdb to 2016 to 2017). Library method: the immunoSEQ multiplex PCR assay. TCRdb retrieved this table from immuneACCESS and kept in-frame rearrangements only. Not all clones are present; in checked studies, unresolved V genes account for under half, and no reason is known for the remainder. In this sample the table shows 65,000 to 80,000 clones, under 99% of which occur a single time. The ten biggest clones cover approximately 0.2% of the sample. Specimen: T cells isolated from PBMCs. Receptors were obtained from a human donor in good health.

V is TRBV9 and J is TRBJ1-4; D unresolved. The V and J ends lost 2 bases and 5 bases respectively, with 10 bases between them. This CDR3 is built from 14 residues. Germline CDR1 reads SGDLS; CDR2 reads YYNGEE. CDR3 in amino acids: CASSVSGTNEKLFF. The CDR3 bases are TGTGCCAGCAGCGTTTCAGGAACGAATGAAAAACTGTTTTTT.

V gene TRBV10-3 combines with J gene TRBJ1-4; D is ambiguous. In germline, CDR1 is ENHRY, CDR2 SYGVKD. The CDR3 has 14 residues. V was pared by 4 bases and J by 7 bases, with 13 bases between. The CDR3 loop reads CAISATSQTEKLFF. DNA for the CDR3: TGTGCCATCAGTGCGACTTCCCAGACTGAAAAACTGTTTTTT.

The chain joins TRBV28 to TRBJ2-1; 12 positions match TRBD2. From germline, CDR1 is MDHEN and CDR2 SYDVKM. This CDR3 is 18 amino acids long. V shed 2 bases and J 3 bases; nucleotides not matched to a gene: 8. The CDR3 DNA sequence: TGTGCCAGCAGTTTACCTAGCGGGAGGGCCGTAAACTACAATGAGCAGTTCTTC. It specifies CASSLPSGRAVNYNEQFF. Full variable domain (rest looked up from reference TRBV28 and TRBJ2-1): DVKVTQSSRYLVKRTGEKVFLECVQDMDHENMFWYRQDPGLGLRLIYFSYDVKMKEKGDIPEGYSVSREKKERFSLILESASTNQTSMYLCASSLPSGRAVNYNEQFFGPGTRLTVL.

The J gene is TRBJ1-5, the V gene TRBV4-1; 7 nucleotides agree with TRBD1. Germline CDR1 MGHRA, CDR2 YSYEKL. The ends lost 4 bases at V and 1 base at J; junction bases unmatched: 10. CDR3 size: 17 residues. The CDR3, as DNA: TGCGCCAGCAGCCTCCCAGGAGGGGGCCAAAGCAATCAGCCCCAGCATTTT. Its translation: CASSLPGGGQSNQPQHF.

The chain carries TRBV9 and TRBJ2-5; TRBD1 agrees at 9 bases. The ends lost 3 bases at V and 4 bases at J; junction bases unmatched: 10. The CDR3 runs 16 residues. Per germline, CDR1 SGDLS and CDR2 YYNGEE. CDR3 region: CASSAETGGAAETQYF. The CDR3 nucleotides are TGTGCCAGCAGCGCAGAAACAGGGGGCGCAGCAGAGACCCAGTACTTC.

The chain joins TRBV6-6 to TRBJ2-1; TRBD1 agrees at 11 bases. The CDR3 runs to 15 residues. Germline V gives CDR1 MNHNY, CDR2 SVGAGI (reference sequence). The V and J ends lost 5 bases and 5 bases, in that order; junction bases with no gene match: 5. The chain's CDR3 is CASSRDRGDDNEQFF. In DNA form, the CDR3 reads TGTGCCAGCAGTAGGGACAGGGGGGACGACAATGAGCAGTTCTTC.

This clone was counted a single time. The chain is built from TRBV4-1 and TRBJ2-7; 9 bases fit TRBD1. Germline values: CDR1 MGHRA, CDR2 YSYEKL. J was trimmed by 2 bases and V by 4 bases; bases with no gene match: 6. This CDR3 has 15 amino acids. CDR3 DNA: TGCGCCAGCAGCCCCGGACAGGGGCTTGCCTACGAGCAGTACTTC. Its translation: CASSPGQGLAYEQYF.

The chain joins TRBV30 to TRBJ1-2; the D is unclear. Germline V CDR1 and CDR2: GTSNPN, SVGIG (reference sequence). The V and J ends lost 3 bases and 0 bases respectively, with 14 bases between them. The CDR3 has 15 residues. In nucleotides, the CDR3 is TGTGCCTGGAGGCAGGTGGGTGCAGCTAACTATGGCTACACCTTC. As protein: CAWRQVGAANYGYTF.

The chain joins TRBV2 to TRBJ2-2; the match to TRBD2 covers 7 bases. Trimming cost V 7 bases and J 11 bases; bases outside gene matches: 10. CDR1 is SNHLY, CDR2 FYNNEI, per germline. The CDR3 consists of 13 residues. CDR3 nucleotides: TGTGCCAGCACCGTTGTTTGGGAGGGCGAGCTGTTTTTT. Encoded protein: CASTVVWEGELFF.